Listed below are T cell receptor beta chains from one sample, sequenced in a study of T cell responses to AZD1222 COVID-19 vaccine. The assay was immunoSEQ multiplex PCR, and TCRdb's table has in-frame clones only and misses some. The sample holds about 130,000 clones, about nine tenths seen once. The source was peripheral blood, collected on day 0 of AZD1222 vaccination. These receptors were obtained from an adult in good health. CDR3s include the opening cysteine and the closing phenylalanine or tryptophan. The order of the fields is CDR3 protein, CDR3 DNA, J gene, V gene, clone size, D gene, CDR3 length. A D gene is named only where the DNA matches it firmly. Clone size is shown for a subset of rows, as once, few, many or a class of expanded clone.

CDR3aa: CASSLRSEQYF
CDR3nt: TGTGCCAGCTCCCTCAGGTCGGAGCAGTACTTC
j_gene: TRBJ2-7
v_gene: TRBV18
abundance: -
d_gene: -
len: 11

CDR3aa: CASIEYREFSNQPQHF
CDR3nt: TGTGCCAGCATTGAGTACAGGGAATTCAGCAATCAGCCCCAGCATTTT
j_gene: TRBJ1-5
v_gene: TRBV6-1
abundance: -
d_gene: -
len: 16

CDR3aa: CASSTAGPRTQYF
CDR3nt: TGTGCCAGCAGTACGGCGGGCCCCCGGACCCAGTACTTC
j_gene: TRBJ2-5
v_gene: TRBV28
abundance: once
d_gene: -
len: 13

CDR3aa: CASSLLQGRAKNIQYF
CDR3nt: TGTGCCAGCAGTTTACTACAGGGAAGGGCCAAAAACATTCAGTACTTC
j_gene: TRBJ2-4
v_gene: TRBV28
abundance: -
d_gene: -
len: 16

CDR3aa: CASSVGGGFRGYTF
CDR3nt: TGTGCCAGCAGCGTAGGGGGCGGATTCCGAGGCTACACCTTC
j_gene: TRBJ1-2
v_gene: TRBV9
abundance: -
d_gene: -
len: 14

CDR3aa: CATWFRPTGSTF
CDR3nt: TGTGCCACCTGGTTCCGCCCAACAGGATCCACCTTC
j_gene: TRBJ1-2
v_gene: TRBV28
abundance: once
d_gene: -
len: 12

CDR3aa: CASSSTGTSEAFF
CDR3nt: TGTGCCAGCAGCTCGACCGGGACATCTGAAGCTTTCTTT
j_gene: TRBJ1-1
v_gene: TRBV7-3
abundance: -
d_gene: -
len: 13

CDR3aa: CASSVGRQPQHF
CDR3nt: TGTGCCAGCAGCGTAGGCCGGCAGCCCCAGCATTTT
j_gene: TRBJ1-5
v_gene: TRBV2
abundance: -
d_gene: -
len: 12

CDR3aa: CAISVQGSTEAFF
CDR3nt: TGTGCCATCAGTGTCCAGGGTAGCACTGAAGCTTTCTTT
j_gene: TRBJ1-1
v_gene: TRBV10-3
abundance: -
d_gene: -
len: 13

CDR3aa: CASRGPVHYEQYF
CDR3nt: TGTGCCAGCAGAGGTCCGGTTCACTACGAGCAGTACTTC
j_gene: TRBJ2-7
v_gene: TRBV7-2
abundance: once
d_gene: -
len: 13

CDR3aa: CAWGPHGRGNAGELFF
CDR3nt: TGTGCCTGGGGCCCTCACGGGAGGGGAAATGCCGGGGAGCTGTTTTTT
j_gene: TRBJ2-2
v_gene: TRBV30
abundance: once
d_gene: TRBD2
len: 16

CDR3aa: CASGKGSQETQYF
CDR3nt: TGTGCTAGTGGTAAGGGGTCCCAAGAGACCCAGTACTTC
j_gene: TRBJ2-5
v_gene: TRBV12-5
abundance: -
d_gene: -
len: 13

CDR3aa: CASSGPPSGKNIQYF
CDR3nt: TGTGCCAGCAGCGGGCCCCCAAGCGGCAAAAACATTCAGTACTTC
j_gene: TRBJ2-4
v_gene: TRBV3-1/TRBV3-2
abundance: -
d_gene: -
len: 15

CDR3aa: CASSLALRGSSYNSPLHF
CDR3nt: TGTGCCAGCAGCTTAGCGTTGCGGGGAAGCTCCTATAATTCACCCCTCCACTTT
j_gene: TRBJ1-6
v_gene: TRBV7-2
abundance: -
d_gene: -
len: 18

CDR3aa: CASSEDMMAIPYNYGYTF
CDR3nt: TGTGCCAGCAGTGAAGATATGATGGCAATTCCTTACAACTATGGCTACACCTTC
j_gene: TRBJ1-2
v_gene: TRBV2
abundance: -
d_gene: -
len: 18

CDR3aa: CASTEGTAGDTQYF
CDR3nt: TGTGCCAGCACCGAAGGGACAGCGGGGGATACGCAGTATTTT
j_gene: TRBJ2-3
v_gene: TRBV6-5
abundance: -
d_gene: -
len: 14

CDR3aa: CASSPRQGLGPQHF
CDR3nt: TGTGCCAGCAGTCCTCGACAGGGCCTCGGGCCCCAGCATTTT
j_gene: TRBJ1-5
v_gene: TRBV27
abundance: -
d_gene: TRBD1
len: 14

CDR3aa: CASGGRTGELFF
CDR3nt: TGTGCCAGCGGTGGTAGGACCGGGGAGCTGTTTTTT
j_gene: TRBJ2-2
v_gene: TRBV2
abundance: -
d_gene: -
len: 12

CDR3aa: CASSQDPGELFF
CDR3nt: TGTGCCAGCAGCCAAGACCCCGGGGAGCTGTTTTTT
j_gene: TRBJ2-2
v_gene: TRBV3-1/TRBV3-2
abundance: -
d_gene: -
len: 12

CDR3aa: CASSLRGDEQFF
CDR3nt: TGTGCCAGCAGTTTGCGGGGGGATGAGCAGTTCTTC
j_gene: TRBJ2-1
v_gene: TRBV12-3/TRBV12-4
abundance: -
d_gene: TRBD2
len: 12

CDR3aa: CASSQGGGQGLYNEQFF
CDR3nt: TGCGCCAGCAGCCAAGGAGGCGGACAGGGGTTATACAATGAGCAGTTCTTC
j_gene: TRBJ2-1
v_gene: TRBV4-1
abundance: once
d_gene: TRBD1
len: 17

CDR3aa: CASSRDTGNTIYF
CDR3nt: TGTGCCAGCAGCCGGGACACTGGAAACACCATATATTTT
j_gene: TRBJ1-3
v_gene: TRBV5-6
abundance: once
d_gene: -
len: 13

CDR3aa: CASSQWPGKTYEQYF
CDR3nt: TGTGCCAGCAGCCAATGGCCAGGAAAGACCTACGAGCAGTACTTC
j_gene: TRBJ2-7
v_gene: TRBV16
abundance: -
d_gene: -
len: 15

CDR3aa: CASRLGLNTEAFF
CDR3nt: TGTGCCAGCAGATTGGGGTTGAACACTGAAGCTTTCTTT
j_gene: TRBJ1-1
v_gene: TRBV6-5
abundance: -
d_gene: -
len: 13

CDR3aa: CASSFTPGTTEQFF
CDR3nt: TGCGCCAGCAGCTTCACCCCCGGGACTACTGAGCAGTTCTTC
j_gene: TRBJ2-1
v_gene: TRBV5-1
abundance: -
d_gene: TRBD2
len: 14

CDR3aa: CASNREIYGELFF
CDR3nt: TGTGCCAGCAACAGGGAGATATACGGGGAGCTGTTTTTT
j_gene: TRBJ2-2
v_gene: TRBV7-9
abundance: -
d_gene: -
len: 13

CDR3aa: CASSTWTSGTDTQYF
CDR3nt: TGTGCCAGTAGTACTTGGACTAGCGGGACAGATACGCAGTATTTT
j_gene: TRBJ2-3
v_gene: TRBV19
abundance: few
d_gene: TRBD2
len: 15

CDR3aa: CASSHRDREKLFF
CDR3nt: TGCGCCAGCAGCCACAGGGACCGCGAAAAACTGTTTTTT
j_gene: TRBJ1-4
v_gene: TRBV4-3
abundance: -
d_gene: -
len: 13

CDR3aa: CASSLFGGKTGNTIYF
CDR3nt: TGCGCCAGCAGCTTGTTCGGGGGGAAGACTGGAAACACCATATATTTT
j_gene: TRBJ1-3
v_gene: TRBV5-1
abundance: -
d_gene: -
len: 16

CDR3aa: CAWSLWGMNTEAFF
CDR3nt: TGTGCCTGGAGCCTCTGGGGGATGAACACTGAAGCTTTCTTT
j_gene: TRBJ1-1
v_gene: TRBV30
abundance: once
d_gene: -
len: 14

CDR3aa: CASSRRTGIRNEQFF
CDR3nt: TGTGCCAGCAGCCGTAGGACAGGGATCCGCAATGAGCAGTTCTTC
j_gene: TRBJ2-1
v_gene: TRBV28
abundance: -
d_gene: TRBD1
len: 15

CDR3aa: CASSGTGVSQPQHF
CDR3nt: TGTGCCAGCTCCGGGACAGGGGTCAGTCAGCCCCAGCATTTT
j_gene: TRBJ1-5
v_gene: TRBV10-3
abundance: -
d_gene: TRBD1
len: 14

CDR3aa: CASRPGVIYGYTF
CDR3nt: TGTGCCAGCAGGCCCGGTGTGATCTATGGCTACACCTTC
j_gene: TRBJ1-2
v_gene: TRBV28
abundance: -
d_gene: -
len: 13

CDR3aa: CASSLGRAAYNEQFF
CDR3nt: TGTGCCAGCAGCTTGGGACGGGCGGCCTACAATGAGCAGTTCTTC
j_gene: TRBJ2-1
v_gene: TRBV11-3
abundance: -
d_gene: -
len: 15

CDR3aa: CASQRGRDSYNEQFF
CDR3nt: TGTGCCAGCCAAAGGGGGCGGGATAGCTACAATGAGCAGTTCTTC
j_gene: TRBJ2-1
v_gene: TRBV28
abundance: -
d_gene: -
len: 15

CDR3aa: CASSQGQSDNSPLHF
CDR3nt: TGTGCCAGCAGCCAAGGACAGTCGGATAATTCACCCCTCCACTTT
j_gene: TRBJ1-6
v_gene: TRBV4-2
abundance: -
d_gene: -
len: 15

CDR3aa: CASSLARLAGVETQYF
CDR3nt: TGCGCCAGCAGCTTGGCCAGACTAGCGGGGGTGGAGACCCAGTACTTC
j_gene: TRBJ2-5
v_gene: TRBV5-1
abundance: -
d_gene: TRBD2
len: 16

CDR3aa: CASRTTGGGEKLFF
CDR3nt: TGTGCCAGTAGGACAACAGGGGGCGGTGAAAAACTGTTTTTT
j_gene: TRBJ1-4
v_gene: TRBV19
abundance: -
d_gene: TRBD1
len: 14

CDR3aa: CASSIRQGRNSPLHF
CDR3nt: TGTGCCAGCAGCATCCGACAGGGGCGGAATTCACCCCTCCACTTT
j_gene: TRBJ1-6
v_gene: TRBV13
abundance: -
d_gene: TRBD1
len: 15

CDR3aa: CATSDPPSREQYF
CDR3nt: TGTGCCACCAGTGATCCTCCCAGCCGGGAGCAGTACTTC
j_gene: TRBJ2-7
v_gene: TRBV24-1
abundance: -
d_gene: -
len: 13

CDR3aa: CASSLPGPSGGYTF
CDR3nt: TGTGCCAGCAGCTTGCCAGGCCCCTCGGGTGGCTACACCTTC
j_gene: TRBJ1-2
v_gene: TRBV5-6
abundance: -
d_gene: -
len: 14

CDR3aa: CASTNNYGYTF
CDR3nt: TGTGCCAGCACCAACAATTATGGCTACACCTTC
j_gene: TRBJ1-2
v_gene: TRBV7-9
abundance: -
d_gene: -
len: 11

CDR3aa: CASSPSQGSNSNQPQHF
CDR3nt: TGTGCCAGCAGCCCGAGTCAGGGGTCTAATAGCAATCAGCCCCAGCATTTT
j_gene: TRBJ1-5
v_gene: TRBV5-5
abundance: -
d_gene: -
len: 17

CDR3aa: CATSDWGEGEAFF
CDR3nt: TGTGCCACCAGTGATTGGGGGGAGGGAGAAGCTTTCTTT
j_gene: TRBJ1-1
v_gene: TRBV24-1
abundance: -
d_gene: -
len: 13

CDR3aa: CASRGYGQRINSPLHF
CDR3nt: TGTGCCAGCAGGGGCTATGGACAGAGAATTAATTCACCCCTCCACTTT
j_gene: TRBJ1-6
v_gene: TRBV7-9
abundance: -
d_gene: -
len: 16

CDR3aa: CASSTRGGADTQYF
CDR3nt: TGTGCCAGCAGCACAAGGGGGGGTGCAGATACGCAGTATTTT
j_gene: TRBJ2-3
v_gene: TRBV11-3
abundance: -
d_gene: -
len: 14

CDR3aa: CASSRGRDNQPQHF
CDR3nt: TGTGCCAGCAGCCGGGGACGGGACAATCAGCCCCAGCATTTT
j_gene: TRBJ1-5
v_gene: TRBV13
abundance: -
d_gene: -
len: 14